This T cell receptor beta chain was sequenced for a study of control samples from healthy donors and cancer patients. Only one count was recorded for this clone. TCRdb's table, derived via immunoSEQ multiplex PCR, lists solely in-frame clones and lacks some. The sample includes tens of thousands of clones, about 89% seen only once; the top ten take about 9.5%. The sequence was obtained from a woman in her 50s with colorectal cancer. Input material: PBMCs.

The CDR3 DNA follows: TGTGCCAGCAGGTCCCGGCGGGGGGGCCCCGGGGAGCTGTTTTTT. Translation gives CASRSRRGGPGELFF. The V gene is TRBV6-5, the J gene TRBJ2-2; TRBD2 aligns across 9 bases. The germline V gene has CDR1 MNHEY and CDR2 SVGAGI. V lost 6 bases and J lost 6; bases outside the gene matches: 8. CDR3 length: 15 residues.